These T cell receptor beta chains were read from a single sample in a study of early T cells in non-severe SARS-CoV-2 infection. TCRdb processed the 5' RACE reads anew with MiXCR; each CDR3 protein has one entry. Found here are more than 60,000 distinct CDR3 sequences, about 12% of them singletons; the top ten hold approximately 6.5%. The sequencing sample was made of whole blood. These receptors originate from an adult who was a healthcare worker with PCR-confirmed SARS-CoV-2 infection or an uninfected control (not recorded which). The CDR3 runs from the conserved cysteine through the conserved F or W. A D gene is named only where the DNA matches it firmly. The size entry is marked missing in some rows and otherwise reads once, few, many or a size class.

j_gene | v_gene | d_gene | abundance | CDR3nt | CDR3aa
TRBJ2-3 | TRBV9 | NA | NA | TGTGCCAGCAGTCGTCCTTCCTCGAAGCCAGATACGCAGTATTTT | CASSRPSSKPDTQYF
TRBJ2-7 | TRBV20-1 | NA | NA | TGCAGTGCCATGGCAGAACTCTCCTACGAGCAGTACTTC | CSAMAELSYEQYF
TRBJ2-3 | TRBV7-6 | NA | many | TGTGCCAGCAGCTTAAGCGGATCGAGCACAGATACGCAGTATTTT | CASSLSGSSTDTQYF
TRBJ2-1 | TRBV7-9 | NA | many | TGTGCCAGCAGCTTAGCGTGGTGGGGGGCGGCGTGGTACAATGAGCAGTTCTTC | CASSLAWWGAAWYNEQFF
TRBJ2-3 | TRBV5-1 | TRBD1 | few | TGCGCCAGCAGCTTTGGACAGGGGCCCGATACGCAGTATTTT | CASSFGQGPDTQYF
TRBJ1-4 | TRBV20-1 | NA | few | TGCAGTGCTAGTAGGGGTACAGGGGAAAAACTGTTTTTT | CSASRGTGEKLFF
TRBJ2-7 | TRBV2 | NA | few | TGTGCCAGCAGTGACTACGGGACCTCCTACGAGCAGTACTTC | CASSDYGTSYEQYF
TRBJ1-6 | TRBV20-1 | TRBD1 | few | TGCAGTGCTAGAACCGGGACAGTTATTAATTCACCCCTCCACTTT | CSARTGTVINSPLHF
TRBJ2-3 | TRBV7-9 | NA | few | TGTGCCAGCAGCCTACCGGAAGGGGAGGCAGATACGCAGTATTTT | CASSLPEGEADTQYF
TRBJ2-7 | TRBV19 | NA | many | TGTGCCAGTAGTCCTCCCCCCCCCGGGCGCGAGCAGTACTTC | CASSPPPPGREQYF
TRBJ2-4 | TRBV29-1 | NA | few | TGCAGCGTTTCTTTCGGACAGCAAAAGTACTTC | CSVSFGQQKYF
TRBJ2-5 | TRBV5-1 | TRBD1 | few | TGCGCCAGCGGCAAGACAGGGGTAGAGACCCAGTACTTC | CASGKTGVETQYF
TRBJ1-1 | TRBV2 | NA | NA | TGTGCCAGCTTGGTGGTCACTGAAGCTTTCTTT | CASLVVTEAFF
TRBJ1-1 | TRBV5-4 | NA | many | TGTGCCAGCAGCCTTCAGAACACTGAAGCTTTCTTT | CASSLQNTEAFF
TRBJ2-1 | TRBV6-5 | NA | NA | TGTGCCAGCAGTTCCCGTATGGATGAGCAGTTCTTC | CASSSRMDEQFF
TRBJ1-6 | TRBV13 | NA | many | TGTGCCAGCAGCCGGATTTCTAATTCACCCCTCCACTTT | CASSRISNSPLHF
TRBJ1-1 | TRBV11-2 | NA | NA | TGTGCCAGCAGCTTACCTCCCGACAGACTGAACACTGAAGCTTTCTTT | CASSLPPDRLNTEAFF
TRBJ2-1 | TRBV29-1 | TRBD2 | NA | TGCAGCGTTGTTGGGACTAGCTTCGGGCAGTTCTTC | CSVVGTSFGQFF
TRBJ1-2 | TRBV6-6 | NA | NA | TGTGCCAGCAGTTACACTGCGGACTATGGCTACACCTTC | CASSYTADYGYTF
TRBJ1-5 | TRBV5-5 | NA | many | TGTGCCAGCAGCTCGGTGGGGGAGACTAGCAATCAGCCCCAGCATTTT | CASSSVGETSNQPQHF
TRBJ1-1 | TRBV7-2 | NA | many | TGTGCCAGCAGCTTAGCGGGGACGGGGAACACTGAAGCTTTCTTT | CASSLAGTGNTEAFF
TRBJ1-1 | TRBV7-3 | TRBD1 | NA | TGTGCCAGCAGCTCCACAGGGGTTGGTGAAGCTTTCTTT | CASSSTGVGEAFF
TRBJ1-2 | TRBV29-1 | NA | many | TGCAGCGTCGGAGGTGGTATGGCCTATGGCTACACCTTC | CSVGGGMAYGYTF
TRBJ1-5 | TRBV6-1 | NA | many | TGTGCCAGCACCCCCCTTCTCGGACACCTGGGCAATCAGCCCCAGCATTTT | CASTPLLGHLGNQPQHF
TRBJ1-2 | TRBV6-2/TRBV6-3 | TRBD1 | few | TGTGCCAGCAGCTTACAGGGGGCGACTGGCTACACCTTC | CASSLQGATGYTF
TRBJ1-4 | TRBV29-1 | NA | NA | TGCAGCGTTGTGGGGCAGGGTGGCGAAAAACTGTTTTTT | CSVVGQGGEKLFF
TRBJ2-7 | TRBV11-2 | NA | few | TGTGCCAGCAGCTTAGGTACCCCCTACGAGCAGTACTTC | CASSLGTPYEQYF
TRBJ2-5 | TRBV28 | TRBD2 | few | TGTGCCAGCGGGACTAGCGGGAGGGGTCCCCAAGAGACCCAGTACTTC | CASGTSGRGPQETQYF
TRBJ1-1 | TRBV7-3 | NA | NA | TGTGCCAGCAGCACAACCCCAGGGAACACTGAAGCTTTCTTT | CASSTTPGNTEAFF
TRBJ1-1 | TRBV6-1 | NA | NA | TGTGCCAGCAGTGTCGAACGGACACGAAACCCGAACACTGAAGCTTTCTTT | CASSVERTRNPNTEAFF
TRBJ2-4 | TRBV20-1 | TRBD2 | NA | TGCAGTGCTCCCTCGGGACTAGCGGGGGATATTCAGTACTTC | CSAPSGLAGDIQYF
TRBJ1-1 | TRBV18 | NA | NA | TGTGCCAGCTCATACCACAATGAAGCTTTCTTT | CASSYHNEAFF
TRBJ2-5 | TRBV6-5 | TRBD2 | NA | TGTGCCAGCAGTTACGTGGCGGGGGGTCCCGAGACCCAGTACTTC | CASSYVAGGPETQYF
TRBJ2-7 | TRBV3-1 | NA | many | TGTGCCAGCAGCCAAGGGTATTACGAGCAGTACTTC | CASSQGYYEQYF
TRBJ1-3 | TRBV5-6 | NA | many | TGTGCCAGCAGCCGCCCCGGGACATTGTCTGGAAACACCATATATTTT | CASSRPGTLSGNTIYF
TRBJ1-1 | TRBV20-1 | NA | many | TGCAGTGCTAGTCAGGCTATGAACACTGAAGCTTTCTTT | CSASQAMNTEAFF
TRBJ2-1 | TRBV15 | NA | NA | TGTGCCACCAGCAGAGAAGACCCCTACTCCTACAATGAGCAGTTCTTC | CATSREDPYSYNEQFF
TRBJ1-1 | TRBV11-2 | NA | many | TGTGCCAGCAGCCTCAAGATGAACACTGAAGCTTTCTTT | CASSLKMNTEAFF